The sequence of this TCR beta chain was determined in a study of cytomegalovirus exposure and HLA in healthy donors. Background on the study: Around 180 million T cells yielded around 120 million unique TCR beta sequences in earlier analysis.

Researchers ran the PCR with 60 Vbeta and 13 Jbeta primers. The method was immunoSEQ multiplex PCR; TCRdb's version includes in-frame clones alone and lacks a portion of them. The table lists fewer than 200,000 clones, around 78% of them singletons. As for this clone: What it binds is unknown.

Overall study findings and caveats: What a later analysis reportedly showed was that an Asian-associated ancestry cluster had fewer N-insertions than the approximately 700-donor mean. Among the CMV-associated chains, three were confirmed in vitro as specific for CMV antigens.

The CDR3 totals 16 residues. Trimming shortened V by 5 bases and J by 0 bases, and 14 bases separated the two germline ends. Germline CDR1 and CDR2: SGHAT and FQNNGV. This TCR came from a woman aged 30 to 39 in good health and CMV-seropositive. The gene calls are TRBV11-2 and TRBJ2-4, with a possible D match to TRBD1 (5 bases). Sequencing used PBMCs. The CDR3 loop reads CASSPGHFGAKNIQYF. The CDR3 DNA reads TGTGCCAGCAGCCCAGGACACTTTGGAGCCAAAAACATTCAGTACTTC.